The source of this T cell receptor beta chain is a study of spatial heterogeneity in lung cancer. This sample's time point: sample taken at primary tumor resection. Trimming removed 4 bases at V and 0 bases at J, with 7 bases between. CDR1 and CDR2 (germline): GTSNPN, SVGIG (reference sequence). This CDR3 is built from 13 residues. A single record per CDR3 protein comes from TCRdb applying MiXCR to the 5' RACE reads. The data hold over 13,000 distinct CDR3 sequences, with roughly 3.6% observed a single time. This clonotype was detected ten times or more. Because the library targeted alpha chains, this beta chain is an off-target read whose size means little.

The receptor comes from a male donor with early-stage non-small cell lung cancer. The rearrangement uses TRBV30 and TRBJ2-1; no firm D call. The material sequenced was normal lung tissue next to the tumor, taken at surgery. The CDR3 reads CAWKDDSYNEQFF. Here the CDR3 DNA reads TGTGCCTGGAAGGACGACTCCTACAATGAGCAGTTCTTC.